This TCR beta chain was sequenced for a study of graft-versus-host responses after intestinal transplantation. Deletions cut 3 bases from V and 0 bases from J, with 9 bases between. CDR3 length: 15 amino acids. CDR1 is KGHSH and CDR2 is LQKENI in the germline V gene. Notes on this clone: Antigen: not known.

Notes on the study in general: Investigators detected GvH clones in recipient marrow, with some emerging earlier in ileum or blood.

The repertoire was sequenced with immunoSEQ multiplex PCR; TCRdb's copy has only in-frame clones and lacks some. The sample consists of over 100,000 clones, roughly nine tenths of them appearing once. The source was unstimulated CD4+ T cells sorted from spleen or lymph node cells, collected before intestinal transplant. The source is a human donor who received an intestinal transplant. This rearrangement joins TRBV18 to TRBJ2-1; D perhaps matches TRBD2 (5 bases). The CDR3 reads CASSPLASSYNEQFF. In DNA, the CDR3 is TGTGCCAGCTCACCCCTAGCTAGCTCCTACAATGAGCAGTTCTTC.